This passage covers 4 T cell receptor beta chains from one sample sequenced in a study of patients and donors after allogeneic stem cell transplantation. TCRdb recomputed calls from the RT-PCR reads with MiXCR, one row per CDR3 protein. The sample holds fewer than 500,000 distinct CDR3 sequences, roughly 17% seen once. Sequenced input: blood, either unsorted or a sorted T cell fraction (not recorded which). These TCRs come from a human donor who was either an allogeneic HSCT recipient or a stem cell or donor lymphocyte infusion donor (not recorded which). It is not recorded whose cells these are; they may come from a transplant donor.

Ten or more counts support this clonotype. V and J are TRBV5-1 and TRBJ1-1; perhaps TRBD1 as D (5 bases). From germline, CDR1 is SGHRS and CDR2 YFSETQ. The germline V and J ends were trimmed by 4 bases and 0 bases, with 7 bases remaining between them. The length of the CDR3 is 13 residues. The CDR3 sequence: CASSLGLNTEAFF. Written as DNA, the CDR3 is TGCGCCAGCAGCCTGGGACTGAACACTGAAGCTTTCTTT.

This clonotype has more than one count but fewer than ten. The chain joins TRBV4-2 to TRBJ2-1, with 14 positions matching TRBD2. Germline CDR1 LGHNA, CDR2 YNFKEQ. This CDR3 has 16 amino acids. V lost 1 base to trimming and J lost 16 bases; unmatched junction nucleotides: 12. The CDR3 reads CASSQGGLAGGLGNFF. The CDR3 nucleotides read TGTGCCAGCAGCCAAGGAGGACTAGCGGGAGGTTTAGGAAACTTCTTC.

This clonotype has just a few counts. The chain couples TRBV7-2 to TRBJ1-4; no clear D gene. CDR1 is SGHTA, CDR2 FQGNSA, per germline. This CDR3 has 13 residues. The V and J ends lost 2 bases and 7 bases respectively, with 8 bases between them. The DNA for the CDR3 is TGTGCCAGCAGCTTACTACGGGGTGAAAAACTGTTTTTT. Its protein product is CASSLLRGEKLFF.

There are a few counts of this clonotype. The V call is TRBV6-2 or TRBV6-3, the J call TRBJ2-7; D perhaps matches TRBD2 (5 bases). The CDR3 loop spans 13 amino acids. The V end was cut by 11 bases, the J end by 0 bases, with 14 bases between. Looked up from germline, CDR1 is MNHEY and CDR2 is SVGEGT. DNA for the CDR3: TGTGCCTGCCGGCTCGGGAACTCCTACGAGCAGTACTTC. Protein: CACRLGNSYEQYF.